This T cell receptor beta chain is drawn from a study of T cells in Graves' hyperthyroidism and ophthalmopathy. What was amplified from RNA transcripts were TCR beta CDR3 regions. The TCR CDR3 was amplified in a first-round RT-PCR using the HTBI primer set. TCRdb recomputed calls from the multiplex PCR reads with MiXCR, one row per CDR3 protein. The sample shows roughly 93,000 distinct CDR3 sequences, 35% to 50% of them seen only once. The sample holds many counts of this clonotype. The CDR3 runs to 15 residues. The germline V gene has CDR1 SGHDT and CDR2 YYEEEE. V trimming: 4 bases; J trimming: 5 bases; junction bases outside the gene matches: 9.

This sequence originates from a woman in her 30s with Graves' hyperthyroidism. The chain links TRBV5-6 to TRBJ1-1; TRBD1 matches at 9 bases. Sequenced input: peripheral blood or thyroid tissue (not recorded which). The CDR3 is CASSDLQGARTEAFF. As DNA, the CDR3 is TGTGCCAGCAGCGACTTACAGGGGGCGAGGACTGAAGCTTTCTTT.